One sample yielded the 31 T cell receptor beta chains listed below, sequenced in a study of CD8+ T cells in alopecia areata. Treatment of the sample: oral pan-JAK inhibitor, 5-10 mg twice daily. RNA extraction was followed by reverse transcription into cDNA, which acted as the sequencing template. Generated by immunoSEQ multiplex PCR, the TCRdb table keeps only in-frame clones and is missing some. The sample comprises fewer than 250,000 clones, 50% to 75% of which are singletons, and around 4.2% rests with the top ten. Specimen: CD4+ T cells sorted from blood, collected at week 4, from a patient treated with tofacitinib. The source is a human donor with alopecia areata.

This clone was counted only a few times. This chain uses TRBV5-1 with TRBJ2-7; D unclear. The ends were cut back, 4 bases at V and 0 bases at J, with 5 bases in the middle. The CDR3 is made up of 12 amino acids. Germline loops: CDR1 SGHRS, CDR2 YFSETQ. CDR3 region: CASSPGSYEQYF. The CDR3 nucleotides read TGCGCCAGCAGCCCGGGCTCCTACGAGCAGTACTTC.

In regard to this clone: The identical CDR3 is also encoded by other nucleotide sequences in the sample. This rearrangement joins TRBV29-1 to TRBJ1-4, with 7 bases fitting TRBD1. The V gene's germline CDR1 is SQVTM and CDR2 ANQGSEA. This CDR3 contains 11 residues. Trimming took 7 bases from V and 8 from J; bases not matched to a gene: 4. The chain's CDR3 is CSGLTGEKLFF. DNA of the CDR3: TGCAGCGGCCTGACAGGGGAAAAACTGTTTTTT.

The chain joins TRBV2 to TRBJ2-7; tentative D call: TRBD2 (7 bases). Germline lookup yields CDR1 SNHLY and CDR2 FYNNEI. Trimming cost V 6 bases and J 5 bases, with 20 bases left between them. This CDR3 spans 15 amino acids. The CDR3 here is CASSQGGGSRHEQYF. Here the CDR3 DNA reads TGTGCCAGCAGCCAGGGAGGGGGGAGTCGGCACGAGCAGTACTTC.

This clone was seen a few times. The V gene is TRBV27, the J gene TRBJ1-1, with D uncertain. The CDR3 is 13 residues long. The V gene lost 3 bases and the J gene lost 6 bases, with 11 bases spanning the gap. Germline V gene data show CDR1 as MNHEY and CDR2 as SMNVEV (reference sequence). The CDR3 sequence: CASSFNSYAEAFF. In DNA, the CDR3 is TGTGCCAGCAGTTTCAACAGTTACGCTGAAGCTTTCTTT.

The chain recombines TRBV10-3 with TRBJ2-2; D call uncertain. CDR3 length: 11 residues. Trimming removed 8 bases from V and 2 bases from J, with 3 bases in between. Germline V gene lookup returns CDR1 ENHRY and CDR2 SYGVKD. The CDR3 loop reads CAIGNTGELFF. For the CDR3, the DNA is TGTGCCATCGGAAACACCGGGGAGCTGTTTTTT.

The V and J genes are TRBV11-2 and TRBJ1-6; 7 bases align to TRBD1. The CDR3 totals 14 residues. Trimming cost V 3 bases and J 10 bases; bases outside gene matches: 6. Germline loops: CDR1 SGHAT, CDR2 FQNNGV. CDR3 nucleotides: TGTGCCAGCAGCTTCCCCTCAGGGGGGTCACCCCTCCACTTT. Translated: CASSFPSGGSPLHF.

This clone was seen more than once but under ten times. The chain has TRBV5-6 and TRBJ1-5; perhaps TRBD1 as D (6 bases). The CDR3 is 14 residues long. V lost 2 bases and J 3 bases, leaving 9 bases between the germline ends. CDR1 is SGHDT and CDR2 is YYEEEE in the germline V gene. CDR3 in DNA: TGTGCCAGCAGCTTAACAGGGACCAATCAGCCCCAGCATTTT. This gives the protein CASSLTGTNQPQHF.

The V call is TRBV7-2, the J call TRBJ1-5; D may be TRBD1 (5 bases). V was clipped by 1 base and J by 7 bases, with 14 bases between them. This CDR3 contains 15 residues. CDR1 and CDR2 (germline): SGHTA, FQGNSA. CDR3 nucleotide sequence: TGTGCCAGCAGCTTAGATTTCGGCAGGGCCCAGCCCCAGCATTTT. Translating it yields CASSLDFGRAQPQHF.

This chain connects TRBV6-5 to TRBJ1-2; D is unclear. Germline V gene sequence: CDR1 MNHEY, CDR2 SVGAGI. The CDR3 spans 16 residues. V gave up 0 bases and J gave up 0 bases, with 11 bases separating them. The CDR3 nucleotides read TGTGCCAGCAGTTACTCTGGAAGCCCTTCTAACTATGGCTACACCTTC. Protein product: CASSYSGSPSNYGYTF.

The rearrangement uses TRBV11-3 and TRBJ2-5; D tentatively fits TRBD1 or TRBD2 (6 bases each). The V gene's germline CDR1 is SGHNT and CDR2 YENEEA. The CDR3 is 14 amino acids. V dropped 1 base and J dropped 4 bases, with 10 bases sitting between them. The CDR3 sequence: CASSLGGTLETQYF. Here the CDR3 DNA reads TGTGCCAGCAGCTTAGGCGGGACACTAGAGACCCAGTACTTC.

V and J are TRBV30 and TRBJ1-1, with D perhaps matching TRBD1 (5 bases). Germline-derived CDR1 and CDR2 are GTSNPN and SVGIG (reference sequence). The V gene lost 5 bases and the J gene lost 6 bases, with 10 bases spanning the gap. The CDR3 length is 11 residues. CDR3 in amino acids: CAWAQGSEAFF. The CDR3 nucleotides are TGTGCCTGGGCCCAGGGCTCTGAAGCTTTCTTT.

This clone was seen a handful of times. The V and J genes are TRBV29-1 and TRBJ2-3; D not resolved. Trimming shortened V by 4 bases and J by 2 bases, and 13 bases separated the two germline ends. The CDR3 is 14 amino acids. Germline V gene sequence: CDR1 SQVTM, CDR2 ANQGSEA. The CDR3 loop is CSVGRRTYTDTQYF. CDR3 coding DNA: TGCAGCGTTGGTAGACGGACCTACACAGATACGCAGTATTTT.

This chain's CDR3 is CSVGKGQAYEQYF. The CDR3 DNA reads as TGCAGCGTTGGAAAGGGACAGGCCTACGAGCAGTACTTC. The chain is built from TRBV29-1 and TRBJ2-7; 8 nucleotides line up with TRBD1. The germline V gene has CDR1 SQVTM and CDR2 ANQGSEA. This CDR3 spans 13 amino acids. Trimming took 4 bases from V and 2 from J; bases not matched to a gene: 4.

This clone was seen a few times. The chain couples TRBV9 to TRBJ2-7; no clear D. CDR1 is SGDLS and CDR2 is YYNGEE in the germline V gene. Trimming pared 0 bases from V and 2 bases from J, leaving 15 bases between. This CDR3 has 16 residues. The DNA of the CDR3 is TGTGCCAGCAGCGTAGCAGGTCGACCGCACCCCTACGAGCAGTACTTC. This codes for CASSVAGRPHPYEQYF. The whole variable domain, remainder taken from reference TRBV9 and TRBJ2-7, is DSGVTQTPKHLITATGQRVTLRCSPRSGDLSVYWYQQSLDQGLQFLIQYYNGEERAKGNILERFSAQQFPDLHSELNLSSLELGDSALYFCASSVAGRPHPYEQYFGPGTRLTVT.

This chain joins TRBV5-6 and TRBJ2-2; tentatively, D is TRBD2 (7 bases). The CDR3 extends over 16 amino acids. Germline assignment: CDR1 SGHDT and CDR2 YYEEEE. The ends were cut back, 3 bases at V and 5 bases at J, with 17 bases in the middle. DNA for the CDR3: TGTGCCAGCAGCTCTTCTAGGACAGCGGGAACCGGGGAGCTGTTTTTT. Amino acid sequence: CASSSSRTAGTGELFF.

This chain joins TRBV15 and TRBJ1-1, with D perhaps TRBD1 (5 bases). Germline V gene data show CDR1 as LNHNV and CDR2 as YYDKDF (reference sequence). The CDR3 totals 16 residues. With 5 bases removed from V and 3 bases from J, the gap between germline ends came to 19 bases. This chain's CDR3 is CATSQSGGYADTEAFF. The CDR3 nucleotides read TGTGCCACCAGCCAAAGCGGGGGGTATGCGGACACTGAAGCTTTCTTT.

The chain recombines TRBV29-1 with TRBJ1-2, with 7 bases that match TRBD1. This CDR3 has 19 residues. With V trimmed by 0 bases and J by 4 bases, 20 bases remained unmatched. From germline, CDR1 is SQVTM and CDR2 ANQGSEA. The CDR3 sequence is CSVEDDQPLTGKGLYGYTF. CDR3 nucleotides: TGCAGCGTTGAAGACGACCAACCCCTGACAGGGAAGGGGCTCTATGGCTACACCTTC.

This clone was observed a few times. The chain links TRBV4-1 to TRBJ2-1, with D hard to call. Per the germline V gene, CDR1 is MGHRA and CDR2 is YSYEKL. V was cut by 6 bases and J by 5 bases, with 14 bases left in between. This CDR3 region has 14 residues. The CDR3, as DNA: TGCGCCAGCAGTCCCCTGGCTAGAAACAATGAGCAGTTCTTC. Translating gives CASSPLARNNEQFF.

In DNA form, the CDR3 reads TGCGCCAGCAGCCAACCGGGACAGGGGGCTCAATGGTACTTC. It yields the protein CASSQPGQGAQWYF. The V gene is TRBV4-1, the J gene TRBJ2-4; 12 nucleotides agree with TRBD1. Looked up from germline, CDR1 is MGHRA and CDR2 is YSYEKL. J was trimmed by 15 bases and V by 2 bases; bases with no gene match: 8. The CDR3 runs 14 residues.

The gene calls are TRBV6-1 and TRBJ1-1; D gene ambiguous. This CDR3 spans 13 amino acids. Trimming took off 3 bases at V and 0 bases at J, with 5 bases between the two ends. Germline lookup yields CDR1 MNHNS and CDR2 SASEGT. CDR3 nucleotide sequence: TGTGCCAGCAGTGACCCCATGAACACTGAAGCTTTCTTT. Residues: CASSDPMNTEAFF.

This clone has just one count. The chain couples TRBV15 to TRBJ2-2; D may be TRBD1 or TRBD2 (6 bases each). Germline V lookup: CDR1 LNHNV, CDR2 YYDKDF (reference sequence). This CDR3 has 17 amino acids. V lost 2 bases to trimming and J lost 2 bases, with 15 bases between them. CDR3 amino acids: CATSRRFGGGNTGELFF. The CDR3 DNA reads TGTGCCACCAGCAGACGCTTCGGGGGCGGAAACACCGGGGAGCTGTTTTTT.

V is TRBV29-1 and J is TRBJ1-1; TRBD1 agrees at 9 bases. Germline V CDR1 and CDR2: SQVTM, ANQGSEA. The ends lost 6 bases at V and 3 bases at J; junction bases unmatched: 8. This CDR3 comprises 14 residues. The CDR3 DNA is TGCAGCGTCGATAGACAGGGGGTTGACACTGAAGCTTTCTTT. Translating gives CSVDRQGVDTEAFF.

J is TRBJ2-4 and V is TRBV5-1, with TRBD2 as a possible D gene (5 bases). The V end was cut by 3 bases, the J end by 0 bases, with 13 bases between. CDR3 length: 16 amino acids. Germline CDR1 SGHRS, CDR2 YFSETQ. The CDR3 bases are TGCGCCAGCAGCTCTGGACTGGACCTAGCCAAAAACATTCAGTACTTC. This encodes CASSSGLDLAKNIQYF.

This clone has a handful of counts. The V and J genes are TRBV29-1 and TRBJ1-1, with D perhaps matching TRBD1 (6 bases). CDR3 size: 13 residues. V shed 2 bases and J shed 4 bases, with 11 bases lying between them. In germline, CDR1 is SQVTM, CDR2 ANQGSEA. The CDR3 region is CSVERGGSTEAFF. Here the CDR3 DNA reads TGCAGCGTTGAAAGAGGGGGATCCACTGAAGCTTTCTTT. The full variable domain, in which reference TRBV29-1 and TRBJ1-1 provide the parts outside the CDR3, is SAVISQKPSRDICQRGTSLTIQCQVDSQVTMMFWYRQQPGQSLTLIATANQGSEATYESGFVIDKFPISRPNLTFSTLTVSNMSPEDSSIYLCSVERGGSTEAFFGQGTRLTVV.

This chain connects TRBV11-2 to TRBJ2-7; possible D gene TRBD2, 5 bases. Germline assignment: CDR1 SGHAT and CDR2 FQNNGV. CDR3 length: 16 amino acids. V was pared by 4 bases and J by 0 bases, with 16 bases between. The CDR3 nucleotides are TGTGCCAGCAGCTCCGGGGTGGGAGATTACTCCTACGAGCAGTACTTC. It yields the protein CASSSGVGDYSYEQYF.

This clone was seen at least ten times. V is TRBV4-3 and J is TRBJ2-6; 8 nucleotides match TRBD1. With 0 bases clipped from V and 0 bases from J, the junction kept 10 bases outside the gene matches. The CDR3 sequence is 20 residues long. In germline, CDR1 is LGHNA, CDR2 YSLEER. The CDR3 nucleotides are TGCGCCAGCAGCCAAGAGCTGGCGAGGACAGGGTCCTCTGGGGCCAACGTCCTGACTTTC. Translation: CASSQELARTGSSGANVLTF.

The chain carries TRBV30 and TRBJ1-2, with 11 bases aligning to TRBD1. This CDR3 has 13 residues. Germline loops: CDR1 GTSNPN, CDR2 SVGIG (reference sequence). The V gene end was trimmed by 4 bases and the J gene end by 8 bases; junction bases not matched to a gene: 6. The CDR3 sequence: CAWTGTGGLGYTF. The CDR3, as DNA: TGTGCCTGGACCGGGACAGGGGGTTTAGGCTACACCTTC.

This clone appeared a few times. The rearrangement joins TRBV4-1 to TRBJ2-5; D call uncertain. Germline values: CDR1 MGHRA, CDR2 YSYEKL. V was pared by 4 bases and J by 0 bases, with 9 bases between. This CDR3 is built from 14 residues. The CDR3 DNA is TGCGCCAGCAGCCGTCCTCGCGACCAAGAGACCCAGTACTTC. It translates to CASSRPRDQETQYF.

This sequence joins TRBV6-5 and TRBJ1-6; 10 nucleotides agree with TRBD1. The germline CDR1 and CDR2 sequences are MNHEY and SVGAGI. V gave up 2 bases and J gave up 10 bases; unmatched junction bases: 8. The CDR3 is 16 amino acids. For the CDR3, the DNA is TGTGCCAGCAGTTACACTCCGGGACAGGGGAAATCACCCCTCCACTTT. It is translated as CASSYTPGQGKSPLHF.

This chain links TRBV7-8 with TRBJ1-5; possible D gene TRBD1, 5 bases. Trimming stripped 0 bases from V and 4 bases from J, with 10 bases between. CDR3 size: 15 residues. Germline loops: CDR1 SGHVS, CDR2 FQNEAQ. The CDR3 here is CASSLASPGNQPQHF. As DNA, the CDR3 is TGTGCCAGCAGCTTAGCCTCACCAGGGAATCAGCCCCAGCATTTT.

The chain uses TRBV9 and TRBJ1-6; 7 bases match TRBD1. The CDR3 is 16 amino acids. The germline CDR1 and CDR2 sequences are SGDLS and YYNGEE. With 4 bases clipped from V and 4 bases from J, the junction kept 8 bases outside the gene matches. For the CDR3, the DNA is TGTGCCAGCAGCTCAGGACAGGCGGGGTATAATTCACCCCTCCACTTT. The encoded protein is CASSSGQAGYNSPLHF.